Listed here are 16 T cell receptor beta chains from one sample, sequenced in a study of vaccination effects on CD4 cells after COVID-19. Having been cultured for around ten days, the cells underwent CD4+ T cell isolation. These receptors' targets are unknown. Clones were sequenced by immunoSEQ multiplex PCR, and TCRdb holds only the in-frame ones, with some missing. This sample carries roughly 48,000 clones, about 67% of them seen once, and the ten largest clones take 4.5% to 7%. The material sequenced was CD4+ T cells from PBMCs cultured without peptide, taken before COVID-19 vaccination. The origin of the receptors is a human donor who received a COVID-19 vaccine.

This chain links TRBV9 with TRBJ1-5; D may be TRBD1 (6 bases). CDR1 SGDLS and CDR2 YYNGEE come from the germline V gene. V gave up 1 base and J gave up 3 bases, with 11 bases separating them. This CDR3 is 15 amino acids long. CDR3 region: CASSVSGAVNQPQHF. The CDR3 DNA is TGTGCCAGCAGCGTATCGGGGGCGGTCAATCAGCCCCAGCATTTT.

The chain links TRBV19 to TRBJ2-4; a weak D match, TRBD1 (5 bases). Trimming cost V 6 bases and J 2 bases, with 20 bases left between them. The CDR3 has 17 amino acids. Germline loops: CDR1 LNHDA, CDR2 SQIVND (reference sequence). This CDR3 reads CASSLPRQGATKNIQYF. DNA for the CDR3: TGTGCCAGTAGCCTACCGCGACAAGGGGCCACCAAAAACATTCAGTACTTC. The variable domain in full, with the rest retrieved from reference TRBV19 and TRBJ2-4, is DGGITQSPKYLFRKEGQNVTLSCEQNLNHDAMYWYRQDPGQGLRLIYYSQIVNDFQKGDIAEGYSVSREKKESFPLTVTSAQKNPTAFYLCASSLPRQGATKNIQYFGAGTRLSVL.

DNA of the CDR3: TGTGCCAGCAGCTTAGCTGACAGGGGGTCTGGCGAGCAGTACTTC. Amino acid sequence: CASSLADRGSGEQYF. V is TRBV7-9 and J is TRBJ2-7, with 9 nucleotides matching TRBD1. V lost 0 bases, J lost 6 bases, and 6 bases stayed unmatched. Germline CDR1 reads SEHNR; CDR2 reads FQNEAQ (reference sequence). This CDR3 has 15 residues.

J is TRBJ1-6 and V is TRBV11-1; D unclear. The germline gives CDR1 SGHAT, CDR2 FQDESV (reference sequence). The CDR3 contains 12 residues. The V end lost 6 bases, the J end lost 8 bases, and 8 bases lay between the germline ends. DNA of the CDR3: TGTGCCAGCAGTCTGGTGGATTCACCCCTCCACTTT. Translating gives CASSLVDSPLHF.

The gene calls are TRBV4-1 and TRBJ2-3; TRBD2 is a possible D gene (6 bases). The CDR3 has 15 amino acids. The V end was cut by 4 bases, the J end by 3 bases, with 14 bases between. Germline V CDR1 and CDR2: MGHRA, YSYEKL. CDR3 nucleotides: TGCGCCAGCAGCCCCGGTGGGGGGAGAACAGATACGCAGTATTTT. It yields the protein CASSPGGGRTDTQYF.

This clone was detected once. The CDR3 reads CASSFGNREGLSEKLFF. In DNA, the CDR3 is TGTGCCAGCAGCTTCGGAAACCGGGAGGGTTTAAGTGAAAAACTGTTTTTT. This rearrangement joins TRBV5-6 to TRBJ1-4, with unresolved D. Germline loops: CDR1 SGHDT, CDR2 YYEEEE. The CDR3 has 17 residues. Trimming took 2 bases from V and 7 from J, leaving 21 bases between them.

J is TRBJ1-5 and V is TRBV12-3 or TRBV12-4; D may be TRBD1 (5 bases). V lost 4 bases, J lost 12 bases, and 13 bases lay in between. This CDR3 region has 12 residues. CDR3 sequence (DNA): TGTGCCAGCAGTTCGGGACCGAGATACCAGCATTTT. Amino acids: CASSSGPRYQHF.

By frequency in the sample, this clone is large (0.1 to 1%). The same CDR3 is also encoded by other DNA sequences in this sample. The rearrangement links TRBV28 to TRBJ1-1; D is unclear. The V end was cut by 3 bases, the J end by 1 base, with 6 bases between. This CDR3 has 13 amino acids. Germline assignment: CDR1 MDHEN and CDR2 SYDVKM. CDR3 DNA sequence: TGTGCCAGCAGTTTCCGGCGGAACACTGAAGCTTTCTTT. It yields the protein CASSFRRNTEAFF.

V and J are TRBV6-2 or TRBV6-3 and TRBJ2-5, with 8 bases lining up with TRBD2. The CDR3 spans 18 residues. V lost 1 base and J lost 1; bases outside the gene matches: 11. Germline V CDR1 and CDR2: MNHEY, SVGEGT. This chain's CDR3 is CASSYYRPGLGSQETQYF. The DNA for the CDR3 is TGTGCCAGCAGTTACTACCGACCGGGACTAGGTTCCCAAGAGACCCAGTACTTC.

This chain joins TRBV4-2 and TRBJ1-4; possibly TRBD1 for D (6 bases). The CDR3 has 15 amino acids. Germline V lookup: CDR1 LGHNA, CDR2 YNFKEQ. Trimming removed 0 bases at V and 7 bases at J, with 12 bases between. The DNA of the CDR3 is TGTGCCAGCAGCCAAGATGGGCAGGGGAGTGAAAAACTGTTTTTT. This codes for CASSQDGQGSEKLFF.

The chain joins TRBV6-1 to TRBJ2-2; the D is unclear. CDR3 length equals 14 residues. Germline CDR1 is MNHNS and CDR2 is SASEGT. V was cut by 0 bases and J by 6 bases, with 8 bases left in between. DNA for the CDR3: TGTGCCAGCAGTGAAGCGCGTTCGGCCGGGGAGCTGTTTTTT. Translation gives CASSEARSAGELFF.

The rearrangement joins TRBV19 to TRBJ2-2, with 9 bases fitting TRBD2. Germline V gives CDR1 LNHDA, CDR2 SQIVND (reference sequence). The trim removed 6 bases at V and 6 bases at J, leaving 8 bases unmatched. There are 15 residues in the CDR3. The chain's CDR3 is CASRPPAGGAGELFF. CDR3 nucleotide sequence: TGTGCCAGTAGGCCCCCAGCGGGAGGAGCCGGGGAGCTGTTTTTT.

V gene TRBV25-1 combines with J gene TRBJ2-7; 8 nucleotides agree with TRBD2. Trimming took 3 bases from V and 6 from J; bases not matched to a gene: 7. This CDR3 spans 14 amino acids. Germline CDR1 MGHDK, CDR2 SYGVNS. The CDR3 DNA reads TGTGCCAGCAGTGACCCGGGGGGGGGCGGCGAGCAGTACTTC. Translated: CASSDPGGGGEQYF.

This sequence joins TRBV12-3 or TRBV12-4 and TRBJ1-5; D remains ambiguous. There are 12 residues in the CDR3. V lost 3 bases to trimming and J lost 12 bases, with 12 bases between them. The CDR3 bases are TGTGCCAGCAGTTTTAACGTGTATCGCCAGCATTTT. Translating it yields CASSFNVYRQHF.

V usage is TRBV3-1 (or the pseudogene TRBV3-2) and J usage is TRBJ2-1, with TRBD2 matching over 8 bases. The V gene's germline CDR1 is LGHDT and CDR2 YNNKEL (reference sequence). The CDR3 extends over 15 amino acids. Unmatched junction bases numbered 10, after V lost 5 bases and J lost 7 bases. The CDR3 region is CASSYAGGSMNEQFF. CDR3 DNA: TGTGCCAGCAGCTACGCGGGAGGTTCGATGAATGAGCAGTTCTTC.

This clone has only a few counts. This rearrangement joins TRBV7-9 to TRBJ1-2; the D gene is possibly TRBD1 (5 bases). The CDR3 length is 14 residues. Germline-derived CDR1 and CDR2 are SEHNR and FQNEAQ (reference sequence). V lost 5 bases and J 2 bases, leaving 12 bases between the germline ends. The CDR3 is CASSTWGGNYGYTF. In DNA form, the CDR3 reads TGTGCCAGCAGCACCTGGGGGGGGAACTATGGCTACACCTTC.